The 5 T cell receptor beta chains reported below all come from one sample, sequenced in a study of shared clonotypes between healthy human individuals. Only CD45RO-negative cells positively selected for CCR7 counted as naive CD8 cells, so terminally differentiated effector memory CD45RA+ cells were excluded. The table came from immunoSEQ multiplex PCR; TCRdb's copy has only in-frame clones and leaves some out. Of 1.5 million to 2.5 million clones detected, roughly 94% appear once; the ten largest clones hold 0.9% to 1.5%. The sequenced sample consisted of naive CD8+ T cells sorted from blood. These TCRs come from a young man in good health.

V gene TRBV5-6 combines with J gene TRBJ2-3; TRBD1 matches 10 bases. The CDR3 runs to 14 residues. Per the germline V gene, CDR1 is SGHDT and CDR2 is YYEEEE. Trimming at V came to 3 bases and at J to 5 bases, leaving 3 bases not matched to a gene. The CDR3 region is CASSWGTGVDTQYF. The DNA of the CDR3 is TGTGCCAGCAGCTGGGGGACAGGGGTAGATACGCAGTATTTT.

The V gene is TRBV6-6, the J gene TRBJ2-3; 11 nucleotides line up with TRBD2. The V and J ends lost 11 bases and 0 bases, in that order; junction bases with no gene match: 1. The CDR3 extends over 13 amino acids. Germline V gives CDR1 MNHNY, CDR2 SVGAGI (reference sequence). In nucleotides, the CDR3 is TGTGCCCTAGCGGGGGGAAGCACAGATACGCAGTATTTT. Encoded protein: CALAGGSTDTQYF.

This chain connects TRBV7-9 to TRBJ1-1; D unclear. The CDR3 sequence is 13 residues long. Germline V lookup: CDR1 SEHNR, CDR2 FQNEAQ (reference sequence). Trimming pared 5 bases from V and 8 bases from J, leaving 15 bases between. This chain's CDR3 is CASSPPSRSEAFF. The CDR3 DNA follows: TGTGCCAGCAGCCCGCCGTCTAGGAGCGAAGCTTTCTTT. Based on the CDR3 plus reference TRBV7-9 and TRBJ1-1, the full variable domain is DTGVSQNPRHKITKRGQNVTFRCDPISEHNRLYWYRQTLGQGPEFLTYFQNEAQLEKSRLLSDRFSAERPKGSFSTLEIQRTEQGDSAMYLCASSPPSRSEAFFGQGTRLTVV.

The V call is TRBV6-1, the J call TRBJ2-7; weak D call: TRBD1 (5 bases). The CDR3 is 13 amino acids. Germline CDR1 and CDR2: MNHNS and SASEGT. Trimming removed 3 bases at V and 6 bases at J, with 12 bases between. CDR3 nucleotide sequence: TGTGCCAGCAGTGAGTTAGGGGCGCTCGAGCAGTACTTC. It specifies CASSELGALEQYF.

This chain connects TRBV7-9 to TRBJ2-4, with 8 bases matching TRBD1. CDR3 length: 17 amino acids. The V gene's germline CDR1 is SEHNR and CDR2 FQNEAQ (reference sequence). V trimming: 6 bases; J trimming: 5 bases; junction bases outside the gene matches: 15. The CDR3 is CASSSQPGQASENIQYF. CDR3 DNA: TGTGCCAGCAGTTCTCAACCGGGACAGGCCAGCGAAAACATTCAGTACTTC. The variable domain in full, with the rest retrieved from reference TRBV7-9 and TRBJ2-4, is DTGVSQNPRHKITKRGQNVTFRCDPISEHNRLYWYRQTLGQGPEFLTYFQNEAQLEKSRLLSDRFSAERPKGSFSTLEIQRTEQGDSAMYLCASSSQPGQASENIQYFGAGTRLSVL.